The T cell receptor (beta chain) described here comes from a study of cytomegalovirus exposure and HLA in healthy donors. Worth noting for this clone: What it binds is not known.

Trimming took off 4 bases at V and 0 bases at J, with 22 bases between the two ends. The CDR3 covers 19 residues. The germline V gene encodes CDR1 PRHDT and CDR2 FYEKMQ (reference sequence). Study-level findings and limits: Certain sequence variants were highly shared and formed a cluster, and this cluster was likely a sequencing artifact.

In the PCR, 60 Vbeta and 13 Jbeta primers were used. Only in-frame clones appear in the TCRdb table, and some are missing; sequencing was by immunoSEQ multiplex PCR. Among roughly 170,000 clones listed, around 82% were seen once. Material for sequencing was PBMCs. The V call is TRBV13, the J call TRBJ2-1; D perhaps matches TRBD1 (6 bases). The TCR was taken from a male donor in good health and CMV-seronegative. CDR3: CASSSSWGLAGSSYNEQFF. The CDR3, as DNA: TGTGCCAGCAGCTCTTCCTGGGGGCTAGCTGGAAGCTCCTACAATGAGCAGTTCTTC.